Sequencing of this TCR beta chain was carried out in a study of control samples from healthy donors and cancer patients. TCRdb keeps only in-frame clones here, not all; method: immunoSEQ multiplex PCR. The sample shows 400,000 to 450,000 clones, 90% of them seen only once. Sequencing input: PBMCs. The receptor was derived from a middle-aged man with head and neck cancer.

DNA for the CDR3: TGTGCCAGCAGCTGGACAGGTATGAACACTGAAGCTTTCTTT. Its protein is CASSWTGMNTEAFF. The chain carries TRBV7-9 and TRBJ1-1, with 7 bases lining up with TRBD1. The ends lost 4 bases at V and 0 bases at J; junction bases unmatched: 2. Germline CDR1 and CDR2: SEHNR and FQNEAQ (reference sequence). This CDR3 contains 14 residues.